A selection of T cell receptor beta chains follows, all from one sample in a study of T-cell reconstitution after alpha-beta-depleted transplantation in children. Each CDR3 protein gets one entry after TCRdb re-called the PCR reads with MiXCR. The sample consists of 800,000 to 1,000,000 distinct CDR3 sequences, about 31% of them appearing once. This sample comprised PBMCs, mostly from graft donor cells, obtained 360 days after TCRalphabeta/CD19-depleted stem cell transplant. Receptors were obtained from a boy in the first two years of life who had a stem cell transplant for SCID, so the T cells may come from the graft donor. The CDR3 runs from the conserved cysteine through the conserved F or W. D genes are given only for firm matches. Not all rows give a size; the values are once, few, many and, for expanded clones, a class.

d_call j_call clone_size v_call cdr3_nt cdr3_aa
NA TRBJ1-5 few TRBV5-5 TGTGCCAGCAGCTTGCTTTCAGCGACAATCAATCAGCCCCAGCATTTT CASSLLSATINQPQHF
NA TRBJ1-2 NA TRBV12-3/TRBV12-4 TGTGCCAGCCAAAAACGAGGGAACAGGGACGGTGGCTACACCTTC CASQKRGNRDGGYTF
NA TRBJ2-1 NA TRBV20-1 TGCAGTGCTAGGGACGGGGTTGAGCAGTTCTTC CSARDGVEQFF
NA TRBJ2-4 NA TRBV6-5 TGTGCCAGCAGTTACGCCCCCGGGCAGGGAAACATTCAGTACTTC CASSYAPGQGNIQYF
NA TRBJ2-3 many TRBV4-1 TGCGCCAGCAGCCAGGGTTGGGGGACAGATACGCAGTATTTT CASSQGWGTDTQYF
TRBD1 TRBJ2-1 NA TRBV28 TGTGCCAGCAAGCGGGACAGGGTTTACAATGAGCAGTTCTTC CASKRDRVYNEQFF
TRBD1 TRBJ2-7 NA TRBV20-1 TGCAGTGCCATGGGACAGACCCTAGTTCCCTACGAGCAGTACTTC CSAMGQTLVPYEQYF
NA TRBJ1-4 NA TRBV11-1 TGTGCCAGCAGCTTAAAAAGAAGCAGGGACGGACCTAATGAAAAACTGTTTTTT CASSLKRSRDGPNEKLFF
NA TRBJ1-2 NA TRBV12-3/TRBV12-4 TGTGCCAGCAGTTTCCGTAGGGTAGGCTATGGCTACACCTTC CASSFRRVGYGYTF
NA TRBJ2-5 few TRBV20-1 TGCAGTGCTAGAACCCGGCGGGGAACCGAAGAGACCCAGTACTTC CSARTRRGTEETQYF
NA TRBJ2-2 NA TRBV4-1 TGCGCCAGCAGCCGGACAATTAGGATCCCGGCGAACACCGGGGAGCTGTTTTTT CASSRTIRIPANTGELFF
NA TRBJ2-7 NA TRBV20-1 TGCAGTGCTAGAGATCCGGACGGTCTCCTCTACGAGCAGTACTTC CSARDPDGLLYEQYF
NA TRBJ2-5 NA TRBV18 TGTGCCAGTTCACCGCAGTCCAACCTAGAGACCCAGTACTTC CASSPQSNLETQYF
NA TRBJ2-7 NA TRBV7-9 TGTGCCAGCAGCTTTACGGGGGACTCCTACGAGCAGTACTTC CASSFTGDSYEQYF
NA TRBJ2-7 NA TRBV19 TGTGCCAGTAAGGTTGGGAGAGCATCCTACGAGCAGTACTTC CASKVGRASYEQYF
TRBD1 TRBJ2-3 NA TRBV12-3/TRBV12-4 TGTGCCAGCAGTCACCTGGACAGGGCAGATACGCAGTATTTT CASSHLDRADTQYF
NA TRBJ2-3 few TRBV7-2 TGTGCCAGCAGCTTAGCGATGGGCACAGATACGCAGTATTTT CASSLAMGTDTQYF
NA TRBJ2-7 few TRBV12-3/TRBV12-4 TGTGCCAGCAGTTCCCAGGGGATTGTGATCCACGAGCAGTACTTC CASSSQGIVIHEQYF
TRBD2 TRBJ2-3 NA TRBV20-1 TGCAGTGCTCGCAGGACTAGCGGGGGTGATACGCAGTATTTT CSARRTSGGDTQYF
NA TRBJ2-4 many TRBV4-2 TGTGCCAGCAGCCCGCACGCCCCCGCGGTGGTGGAGGAGGCCAAAAACATTCAGTACTTC CASSPHAPAVVEEAKNIQYF
NA TRBJ2-3 NA TRBV9 TGTGCCAGCACTTCCGGGGGCTCAGATACGCAGTATTTT CASTSGGSDTQYF
NA TRBJ1-5 NA TRBV27 TGTGCCAGCGGGAGGGCCGCTCATCAGCCCCAGCATTTT CASGRAAHQPQHF
NA TRBJ2-1 NA TRBV5-1 TGCGCCAGCAGCTCCAACCGGGGGGCCAATGAGCAGTTCTTC CASSSNRGANEQFF
NA TRBJ2-3 NA TRBV5-1 TGCGCCAGCAGCTTGGTTGCTGACGCTAGCACAGATACGCAGTATTTT CASSLVADASTDTQYF
NA TRBJ2-3 NA TRBV7-9 TGTGCCAGCAGCTTAGCGCGGAAACCCGAAGCGCAGTATTTT CASSLARKPEAQYF
TRBD1 TRBJ2-3 few TRBV10-3 TGTGCCATCTCGCGACAGGGCGCTGGAGATACGCAGTATTTT CAISRQGAGDTQYF
TRBD1 TRBJ1-3 few TRBV5-6 TGTGCCAGCAGCTTACCGGGACAGGACTCTGGAAACACCATATATTTT CASSLPGQDSGNTIYF
TRBD2 TRBJ2-3 NA TRBV20-1 TGCGCCCGCACAAGGAGGGCGGGGGGAACAGATACGCAGTATTTT CARTRRAGGTDTQYF
NA TRBJ2-3 NA TRBV29-1 TGCAGCGTTGTCGCGGGGGCCCGCACAGATACGCAGTATTTT CSVVAGARTDTQYF
NA TRBJ2-1 NA TRBV24-1 TGTGCCACCAGTGATTTCGCCCTAGGCGGCAATGAGCAGTTCTTC CATSDFALGGNEQFF
NA TRBJ2-5 few TRBV10-3 TGTGCCACCAAATTTGGGACGATTGGGGACGGGACCCAGTACTTC CATKFGTIGDGTQYF
TRBD1 TRBJ2-3 NA TRBV7-2 TGTGCCAGCAGCGAGGGGGCCCGCGCTGTCACAGATACGCAGTATTTT CASSEGARAVTDTQYF
TRBD1 TRBJ1-1 few TRBV7-9 TGTGCCAGCAGCTTAGGGGACAGGAAAAACACTGAAGCTTTCTTT CASSLGDRKNTEAFF
TRBD1 TRBJ2-7 once TRBV27 TGTGCCAGCAGGACGACAGGGGAGGCCTACGAGCAGTACTTC CASRTTGEAYEQYF
NA TRBJ2-3 few TRBV29-1 TGCAGCGTTGAAGGCTTGGGGACGGCTAGCACAGATACGCAGTATTTT CSVEGLGTASTDTQYF
NA TRBJ2-2 once TRBV12-3/TRBV12-4 TGTGCCAGCAGTTACCGGACACCGACGAACACCGGGGAGCTGTTTTTT CASSYRTPTNTGELFF
NA TRBJ2-4 NA TRBV18 TGTGCCAGCTCACCACCTCAGCAACGAGACATTCAGTACTTC CASSPPQQRDIQYF
NA TRBJ2-5 NA TRBV6-1 TGTGCCAGCAGTCGATACCCTCAGGGCTTGGAGACCCAGTACTTC CASSRYPQGLETQYF
NA TRBJ1-5 few TRBV5-1 TGCGCCAGCAGCCCAGAGATTGAAGGTCAGCCCCAGCATTTT CASSPEIEGQPQHF
TRBD2 TRBJ2-1 few TRBV5-1 TGCGCCAGCAGCTCCGAACTAGCGGGGGGGATGTACAATGAGCAGTTCTTC CASSSELAGGMYNEQFF
TRBD2 TRBJ2-3 NA TRBV2 TGTGCCAGCAGTGAACTAGCTAGCGGGGGCCTAAGCACAGATACGCAGTATTTT CASSELASGGLSTDTQYF
NA TRBJ2-5 few TRBV2 TGTGCCAGCAGTTCGCCAGGGGCCCAGTACTTC CASSSPGAQYF
NA TRBJ1-2 NA TRBV3-1 TGTGCCAGCAGCACTACCGCGGGATATGGCTACACCTTC CASSTTAGYGYTF
NA TRBJ2-2 once TRBV14 TGTGCCAGCAGCGGTGTCACAGCCCCCCGGACCGGGGAGCTGTTTTTT CASSGVTAPRTGELFF
TRBD1 TRBJ2-5 once TRBV4-3 TGCGCCAGCAGCCAGGACGACAGGGTCGGCGAGACCCAGTACTTC CASSQDDRVGETQYF
TRBD2 TRBJ2-1 few TRBV29-1 TGCAGCGTTAGCGGGGGGGCAGGTGAGCAGTTCTTC CSVSGGAGEQFF
TRBD1 TRBJ1-2 NA TRBV2 TGTGCCAGCAGCGCAGGGGGAAGTGGGTATGGCTACACCTTC CASSAGGSGYGYTF
TRBD1 TRBJ1-1 few TRBV12-3/TRBV12-4 TGTGCCAGCAGACGGACAGGGACCCACACTGAAGCTTTCTTT CASRRTGTHTEAFF